The rows below give T cell receptor beta chains drawn from one sample of a study of T cell responses to AZD1222 COVID-19 vaccine. Clones were sequenced by immunoSEQ multiplex PCR, and TCRdb holds only the in-frame ones, with some missing. The repertoire holds under 130,000 clones, around 90% seen once, with about 1.2% in the top ten. The sequencing here drew on peripheral blood, taken on day 0 of AZD1222 vaccination. Receptors were obtained from an adult in good health. The CDR3 runs from the conserved cysteine through the conserved F or W. The D gene is left open where the match is weak. Clone size is not always given. Where it is, it says once, few, many or a class for expanded clones.

abundance	d_gene	v_gene	j_gene	CDR3nt	CDR3aa
.	.	TRBV3-1/TRBV3-2	TRBJ1-3	TGTGCCAGCTCACCGACGGTCACTGCTGGAAACACCATATATTTT	CASSPTVTAGNTIYF
.	.	TRBV12-3/TRBV12-4	TRBJ1-6	TGTGCCAGCAGTGGAGTGCTCCGGTCACCCCTCCACTTT	CASSGVLRSPLHF
.	.	TRBV6-5	TRBJ1-1	TGTGCCAGCAGTTATGAAAACGGAGCTTTCTTT	CASSYENGAFF
.	TRBD1	TRBV2	TRBJ2-1	TGTGCCAGCGACAGGGGGGCCTACAATGAGCAGTTCTTC	CASDRGAYNEQFF
.	TRBD2	TRBV7-3	TRBJ2-5	TGTGCCAGCAGCTTAGATAGCGGGAGGGCCACTGAGACCCAGTACTTC	CASSLDSGRATETQYF
.	.	TRBV12-3/TRBV12-4	TRBJ2-3	TGTGCCAGCAGTTTAGTCTCTGCAGATACGCAGTATTTT	CASSLVSADTQYF
.	TRBD1	TRBV6-5	TRBJ2-1	TGTGCCAGCAGACCGACAGGGCGGAATGAGCAGTTCTTC	CASRPTGRNEQFF
.	.	TRBV30	TRBJ1-1	.	CAWDPFDRVGSGTFF
.	.	TRBV6-2/TRBV6-3	TRBJ1-1	TGTGCCAGCAGTTACTCGTGGGGGACCAACACTGAAGCTTTCTTT	CASSYSWGTNTEAFF
few	TRBD2	TRBV2	TRBJ2-3	TGTGCCAGCAGTGGGACTAGCGTTAATACGCAGTATTTT	CASSGTSVNTQYF
.	TRBD2	TRBV19	TRBJ2-5	TGTGCCAGTAGTATAGGGCTAGCGGGGGCGGAGACCCAGTACTTC	CASSIGLAGAETQYF
.	.	TRBV21-1	TRBJ1-2	TGTGCCAGCAGCAAAGGAGACAGGGGTGGCTACACCTTC	CASSKGDRGGYTF
.	.	TRBV7-3	TRBJ2-1	TGTGCCAGCAGCCCCAGTTGGCAACCTTTCAATGAGCAGTTCTTC	CASSPSWQPFNEQFF
.	TRBD1	TRBV29-1	TRBJ1-1	TGCAGCGTTCGGACAGGGGCCACTGAAGCTTTCTTT	CSVRTGATEAFF
.	.	TRBV6-2/TRBV6-3	TRBJ2-1	TGTGCCAGCAGCAACAATGAGCAGTTCTTC	CASSNNEQFF
.	.	TRBV7-2	TRBJ1-1	TGTGCCAGCAGCTCGGACTTTTGGAGGGAAGCTTTCTTT	CASSSDFWREAFF
.	TRBD2	TRBV27	TRBJ2-3	TGTGCCAGCAGGGCATATCGAAGCAGCGACTCCGGGACTAGCGGGAGAGATACGCAGTATTTT	CASRAYRSSDSGTSGRDTQYF
.	.	TRBV12-3/TRBV12-4	TRBJ1-1	TGTGCCAGCAGTTCAGGGATTGAAGCTTTCTTT	CASSSGIEAFF
.	TRBD1	TRBV28	TRBJ1-2	TGTGCCAGCAGTTTATCGGACAGGGCTACCACGACCTTC	CASSLSDRATTTF
.	.	TRBV2	TRBJ1-2	TGTGCCAGCAGGGACGGACGGAACTATGGCTACACCTTC	CASRDGRNYGYTF
.	.	TRBV15	TRBJ1-2	TGTGCCACCAGCGGCTCAGGCCGTCGGGGTAGTGGCTACACCTTC	CATSGSGRRGSGYTF
.	.	TRBV24-1	TRBJ1-1	TGTGCCACCAGTGATTTATCACGGATGAACACTGAAGCTTTCTTT	CATSDLSRMNTEAFF
.	.	TRBV6-5	TRBJ2-6	TGTGCCAGCAGTAACTATTTCGACTCTGGGGCCAACGTCCTGACTTTC	CASSNYFDSGANVLTF
.	TRBD1	TRBV28	TRBJ2-3	TGTGCCAGCAGAGGACAGGGGGCGTCAGATACGCAGTATTTT	CASRGQGASDTQYF
.	.	TRBV20-1	TRBJ1-5	TGCAGTGCTAGTCCGGCAGGGTCCCAGCCCCAGCATTTT	CSASPAGSQPQHF
.	TRBD2	TRBV18	TRBJ2-3	TGTGCCAGCTCACCAGCTAGCGGGTTCACAGATACGCAGTATTTT	CASSPASGFTDTQYF
.	TRBD2	TRBV6-2/TRBV6-3	TRBJ2-1	TGTGCCAGCAGTTACTCGACTAGCGTCTGGGGTGAGCAGTTCTTC	CASSYSTSVWGEQFF
.	.	TRBV7-2	TRBJ2-7	TGTGCCAGCAGCTTCCCAGGGTCCTACGAGCAGTACTTC	CASSFPGSYEQYF
.	.	TRBV19	TRBJ1-1	TGTGCCAGCCTACAAGTGGGCGGTAGGTTGAACACTGAAGCTTTCTTT	CASLQVGGRLNTEAFF
once	TRBD2	TRBV25-1	TRBJ2-1	TGTGCCAGCAGTCGGACTAGCTACAATGAGCAGTTCTTC	CASSRTSYNEQFF
.	.	TRBV3-1/TRBV3-2	TRBJ2-3	TGTGCCAGCAGCAGTAGGAGGGTTCGGGCAGATACGCAGTATTTT	CASSSRRVRADTQYF
.	.	TRBV27	TRBJ1-5	TGTGCCAGCAGACTCGGGGGTCAGCCCCAGCATTTT	CASRLGGQPQHF
.	.	TRBV6-1	TRBJ2-5	TGTGCCAGCAGTGACAGGGGCGGTATGGAGACCCAGTACTTC	CASSDRGGMETQYF
.	TRBD1	TRBV10-3	TRBJ1-5	TGTGCCATCAGTGAGAGGACAGGGGACAATCAGCCCCAGCATTTT	CAISERTGDNQPQHF
.	TRBD1	TRBV4-3	TRBJ1-4	TGCGCCAGCAGCCAAGGCCGACAGGGGAGGGGTGAAAAACTGTTTTTT	CASSQGRQGRGEKLFF
.	.	TRBV6-5	TRBJ2-3	TGTGCCAGCAGTTACGGGGCGAGGACAGATACGCAGTATTTT	CASSYGARTDTQYF
.	.	TRBV7-6	TRBJ2-7	TGTGCCAGCAGCTTAACGCAGGGAGGCGAGCAGTACTTC	CASSLTQGGEQYF
.	TRBD1	TRBV6-5	TRBJ1-2	TGTGCCAGCAGACTGACAGGGTCCTATGGCTACACCTTC	CASRLTGSYGYTF
.	.	TRBV28	TRBJ1-5	TGTGCCAGCAGTTTCGGGATAGCAGGGGGCAATCAGCCCCAGCATTTT	CASSFGIAGGNQPQHF
.	.	TRBV11-3	TRBJ2-1	TGTGCCAGCAGACCCTGGGTGGACTCCGACAATGAGCAGTTCTTC	CASRPWVDSDNEQFF
.	.	TRBV19	TRBJ2-5	TGTGCCAGTAGTATAGCGTGGGGGGCTGGAGAGACCCAGTACTTC	CASSIAWGAGETQYF
.	.	TRBV21-1	TRBJ1-5	TGTGCCAGCAGCTCCGGGACCCCCGTGAATCAGCCCCAGCATTTT	CASSSGTPVNQPQHF
.	.	TRBV30	TRBJ2-5	TGTGCCTGGAGTCCTCCGGGGTTCAAGACCCAGTACTTC	CAWSPPGFKTQYF
.	.	TRBV25-1	TRBJ1-5	TGTGCCAGCAGAGGGGGGGAAGGGCCCCAGCATTTT	CASRGGEGPQHF
.	.	TRBV28	TRBJ1-2	TGTGCCAGCAGTTTCCCTCCGGGACATAACTATGGCTACACCTTC	CASSFPPGHNYGYTF
.	.	TRBV27	TRBJ1-1	TGTGCCAGCAGTAACGGGCGGTTCGCTTTCTTT	CASSNGRFAFF
few	TRBD1	TRBV18	TRBJ2-2	TGTGCCAGCTCACTGGGACAGAGGCACACCGGGGAGCTGTTTTTT	CASSLGQRHTGELFF
once	.	TRBV5-1	TRBJ2-3	TGCGCCAGCAGCTCCACCCCTACAACTGGGCGCACAGATACGCAGTATTTT	CASSSTPTTGRTDTQYF
.	.	TRBV3-1/TRBV3-2	TRBJ2-2	TGTGCCAGCAGCCGGCGGGCTTCAGCTGGGGAGCTGTTTTTT	CASSRRASAGELFF
.	.	TRBV19	TRBJ1-2	TGTGCCAGTACCCGGGCCCAAAGGAACTATGGCTACACCTTC	CASTRAQRNYGYTF
.	.	TRBV19	TRBJ2-2	TGTGCCAGTAGTATACACCGCTACACCGGGGAGCTGTTTTTT	CASSIHRYTGELFF
.	TRBD1	TRBV10-3	TRBJ2-7	TGTGCCATCAGCGACTCCCCGGGACAGGGGGAAGAGCAGTACTTC	CAISDSPGQGEEQYF